One sample yielded the 5 T cell receptor beta chains listed below, sequenced in a study of early T cells in non-severe SARS-CoV-2 infection. MiXCR, applied by TCRdb to the 5' RACE reads, yields one record per CDR3 protein. The sample has around 88,000 distinct CDR3 sequences; 14% are singletons. Specimen: whole blood. The receptors originated from an adult who was a healthcare worker with PCR-confirmed SARS-CoV-2 infection or an uninfected control (not recorded which).

J is TRBJ2-7 and V is TRBV19, with D possibly being TRBD1 or TRBD2 (5 bases each). Trimming pared 1 base from V and 6 bases from J, leaving 13 bases between. The CDR3 has 14 residues. Germline CDR1 and CDR2: LNHDA and SQIVND (reference sequence). CDR3 amino acids: CASSIGGAMVEQYF. Written as DNA, the CDR3 is TGTGCCAGTAGTATAGGAGGGGCTATGGTCGAGCAGTACTTC.

This clonotype came up many times. This chain joins TRBV10-3 and TRBJ2-2; 7 bases fit TRBD1. The CDR3 totals 15 residues. CDR1 and CDR2 from the germline V gene are ENHRY and SYGVKD. Trimming removed 6 bases from V and 6 bases from J; junction bases left unmatched: 10. As DNA, the CDR3 is TGTGCCATCAGCCAAGGGACAGAGGCGGCCGGGGAGCTGTTTTTT. Translated: CAISQGTEAAGELFF.

This clonotype was recorded a few times. V is TRBV10-3 and J is TRBJ1-2; unclear D gene. V was shortened by 3 bases and J by 6 bases, with 11 bases between the two germline ends. Germline V lookup: CDR1 ENHRY, CDR2 SYGVKD. This CDR3 contains 13 residues. The CDR3 DNA sequence: TGTGCCATCAGTGAAATGACTAGAGATGGCTACACCTTC. Translated: CAISEMTRDGYTF.

The chain recombines TRBV6-5 with TRBJ1-2; 12 bases align to TRBD1. The CDR3 is 17 residues long. V lost 6 bases to trimming and J lost 3 bases; unmatched junction nucleotides: 11. Germline V lookup: CDR1 MNHEY, CDR2 SVGAGI. In DNA form, the CDR3 reads TGTGCCAGCAGCCGCCCTCTGGGACAGGGGGCTCACTATGGCTACACCTTC. Protein: CASSRPLGQGAHYGYTF.

Written as DNA, the CDR3 is TGTGCCAGCAGCCCGGGGTTCTCGAACACTGAAGCTTTCTTT. This codes for CASSPGFSNTEAFF. This chain uses TRBV6-5 with TRBJ1-1; D call uncertain. CDR3 length: 14 residues. Trimming stripped 6 bases from V and 1 base from J, with 12 bases between. Germline loops: CDR1 MNHEY, CDR2 SVGAGI.